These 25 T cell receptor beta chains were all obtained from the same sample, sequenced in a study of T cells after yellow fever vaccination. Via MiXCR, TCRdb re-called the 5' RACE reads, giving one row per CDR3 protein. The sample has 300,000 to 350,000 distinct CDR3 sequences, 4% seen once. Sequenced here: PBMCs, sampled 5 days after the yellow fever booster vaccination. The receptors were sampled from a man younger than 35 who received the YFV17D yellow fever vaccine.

The CDR3 bases are TGTGCCAGCAGCATGGGACAGGGGACGAACACTGAAGCTTTCTTT. This gives the protein CASSMGQGTNTEAFF. The J gene is TRBJ1-1, the V gene TRBV7-9, with 10 bases lining up with TRBD1. Germline trimming cut 5 bases from V and 1 base from J; bases unmatched to any gene: 4. Germline V gene data show CDR1 as SEHNR and CDR2 as FQNEAQ (reference sequence). CDR3 length: 15 residues. Supplemented by reference TRBV7-9 and TRBJ1-1, the full variable domain reads DTGVSQNPRHKITKRGQNVTFRCDPISEHNRLYWYRQTLGQGPEFLTYFQNEAQLEKSRLLSDRFSAERPKGSFSTLEIQRTEQGDSAMYLCASSMGQGTNTEAFFGQGTRLTVV.

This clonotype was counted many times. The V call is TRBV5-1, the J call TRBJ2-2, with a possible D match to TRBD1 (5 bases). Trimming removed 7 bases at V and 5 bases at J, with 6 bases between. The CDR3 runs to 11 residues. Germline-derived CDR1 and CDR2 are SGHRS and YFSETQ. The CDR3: CASGATGELFF. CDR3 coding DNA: TGCGCCAGCGGGGCAACCGGGGAGCTGTTTTTT.

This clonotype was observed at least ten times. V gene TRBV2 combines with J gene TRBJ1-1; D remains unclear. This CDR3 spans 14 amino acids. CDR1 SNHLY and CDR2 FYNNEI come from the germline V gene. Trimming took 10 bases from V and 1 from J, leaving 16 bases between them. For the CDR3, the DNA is TGTGCCATTTCTGACCCAACCGCGAACACTGAAGCTTTCTTT. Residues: CAISDPTANTEAFF.

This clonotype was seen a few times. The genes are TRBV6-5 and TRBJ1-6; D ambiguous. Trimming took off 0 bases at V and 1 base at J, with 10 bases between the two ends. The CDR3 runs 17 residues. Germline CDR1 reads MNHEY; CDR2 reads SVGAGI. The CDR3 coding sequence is TGTGCCAGCAGTTACTCTACGCGGGGTTCCTATAATTCACCCCTCCACTTT. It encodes CASSYSTRGSYNSPLHF.

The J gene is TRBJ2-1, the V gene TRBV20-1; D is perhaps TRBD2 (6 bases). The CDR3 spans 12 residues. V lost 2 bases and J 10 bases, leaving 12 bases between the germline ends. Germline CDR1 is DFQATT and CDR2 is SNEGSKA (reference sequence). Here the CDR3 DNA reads TGCAGTGCTAGATCCCCTGGGAGGGAGCAGTTCTTC. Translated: CSARSPGREQFF.

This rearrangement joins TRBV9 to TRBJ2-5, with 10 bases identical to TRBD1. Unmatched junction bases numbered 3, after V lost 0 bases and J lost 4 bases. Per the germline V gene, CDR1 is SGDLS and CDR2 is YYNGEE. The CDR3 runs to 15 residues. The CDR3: CASSVVGTGVETQYF. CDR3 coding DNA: TGTGCCAGCAGCGTAGTAGGGACAGGGGTAGAGACCCAGTACTTC.

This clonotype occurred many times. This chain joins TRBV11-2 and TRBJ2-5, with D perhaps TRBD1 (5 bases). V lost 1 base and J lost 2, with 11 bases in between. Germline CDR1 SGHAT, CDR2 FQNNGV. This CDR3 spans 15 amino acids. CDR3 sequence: CASSLVGARQETQYF. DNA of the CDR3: TGTGCCAGCAGCTTAGTAGGGGCGAGGCAAGAGACCCAGTACTTC.

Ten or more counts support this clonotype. The DNA of the CDR3 is TGTGCCAGCAGCTACCGGGACATTCAGTACTTC. Translation gives CASSYRDIQYF. The chain carries TRBV7-2 and TRBJ2-4; D remains unclear. Germline assignment: CDR1 SGHTA and CDR2 FQGNSA. The CDR3 spans 11 residues. Trimming removed 4 bases at V and 8 bases at J, with 6 bases between.

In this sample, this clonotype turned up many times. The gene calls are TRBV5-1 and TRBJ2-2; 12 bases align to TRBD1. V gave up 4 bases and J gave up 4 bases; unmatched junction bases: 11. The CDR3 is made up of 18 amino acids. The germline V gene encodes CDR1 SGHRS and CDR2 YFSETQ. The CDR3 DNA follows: TGCGCCAGCAGCACTACGGGACAGGGGGCTGTCGGCACCGGGGAGCTGTTTTTT. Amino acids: CASSTTGQGAVGTGELFF. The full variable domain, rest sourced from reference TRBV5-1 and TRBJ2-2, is KAGVTQTPRYLIKTRGQQVTLSCSPISGHRSVSWYQQTPGQGLQFLFEYFSETQRNKGNFPGRFSGRQFSNSRSEMNVSTLELGDSALYLCASSTTGQGAVGTGELFFGEGSRLTVL.

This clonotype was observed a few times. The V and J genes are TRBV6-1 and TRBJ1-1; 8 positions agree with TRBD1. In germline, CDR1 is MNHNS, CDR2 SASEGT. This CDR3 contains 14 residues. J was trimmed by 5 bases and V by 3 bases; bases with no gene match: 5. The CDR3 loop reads CASSEEHRGTEAFF. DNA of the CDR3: TGTGCCAGCAGTGAGGAGCACAGGGGGACTGAAGCTTTCTTT.

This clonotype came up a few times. The CDR3 sequence is CSVGQLNTEAFF. As DNA, the CDR3 is TGCAGCGTTGGGCAGCTGAACACTGAAGCTTTCTTT. The V gene is TRBV29-1, the J gene TRBJ1-1; D is ambiguous. The germline gives CDR1 SQVTM, CDR2 ANQGSEA. Trimming removed 4 bases at V and 0 bases at J, with 6 bases between. This CDR3 has 12 residues.

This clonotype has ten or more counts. CDR3 nucleotide sequence: TGCGCCAGCAGCTTCCCGGAGCGGGAAAAACTGTTTTTT. Protein: CASSFPEREKLFF. The chain couples TRBV5-1 to TRBJ1-4; D remains ambiguous. The germline gives CDR1 SGHRS, CDR2 YFSETQ. The ends were cut back, 2 bases at V and 8 bases at J, with 10 bases in the middle. The CDR3 is made up of 13 amino acids.

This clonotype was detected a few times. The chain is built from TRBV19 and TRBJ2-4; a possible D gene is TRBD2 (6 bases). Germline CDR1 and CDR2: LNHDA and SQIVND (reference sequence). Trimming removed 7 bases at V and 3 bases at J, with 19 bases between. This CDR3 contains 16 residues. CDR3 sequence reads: CASIPPRGKGKNIQYF. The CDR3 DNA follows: TGTGCCAGTATCCCCCCCCGGGGGAAGGGCAAAAACATTCAGTACTTC.

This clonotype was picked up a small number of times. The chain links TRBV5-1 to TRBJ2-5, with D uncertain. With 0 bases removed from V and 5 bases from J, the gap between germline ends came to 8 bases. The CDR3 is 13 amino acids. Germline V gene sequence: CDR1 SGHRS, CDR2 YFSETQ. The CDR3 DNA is TGCGCCAGCAGCTTGGCCATGTGGGAGACCCAGTACTTC. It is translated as CASSLAMWETQYF.

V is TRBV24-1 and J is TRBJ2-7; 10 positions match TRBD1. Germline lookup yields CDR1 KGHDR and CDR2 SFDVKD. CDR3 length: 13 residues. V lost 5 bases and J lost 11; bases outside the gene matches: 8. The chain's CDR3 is CATSVPGQGLEYF. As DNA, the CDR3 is TGTGCCACCAGTGTTCCGGGACAGGGGTTGGAGTACTTC.

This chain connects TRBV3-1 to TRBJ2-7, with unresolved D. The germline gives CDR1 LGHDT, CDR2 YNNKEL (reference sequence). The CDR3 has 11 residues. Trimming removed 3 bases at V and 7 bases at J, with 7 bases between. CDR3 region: CASSQGGEQYV. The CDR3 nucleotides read TGTGCCAGCAGCCAGGGCGGTGAGCAGTACGTC.

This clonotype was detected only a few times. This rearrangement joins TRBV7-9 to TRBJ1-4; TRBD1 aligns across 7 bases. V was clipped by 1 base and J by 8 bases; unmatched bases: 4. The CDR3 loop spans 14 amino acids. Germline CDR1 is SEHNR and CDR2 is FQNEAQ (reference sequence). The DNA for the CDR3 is TGTGCCAGCAGCTTAGAGGGGGCTGGGGAAAAACTGTTTTTT. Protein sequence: CASSLEGAGEKLFF.

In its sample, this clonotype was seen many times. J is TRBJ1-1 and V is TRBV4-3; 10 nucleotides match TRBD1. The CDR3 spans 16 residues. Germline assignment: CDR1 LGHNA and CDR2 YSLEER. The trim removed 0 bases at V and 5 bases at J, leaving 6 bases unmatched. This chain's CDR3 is CASSQDLRTGGTEAFF. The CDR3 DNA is TGCGCCAGCAGCCAAGATCTAAGGACAGGGGGTACTGAAGCTTTCTTT.

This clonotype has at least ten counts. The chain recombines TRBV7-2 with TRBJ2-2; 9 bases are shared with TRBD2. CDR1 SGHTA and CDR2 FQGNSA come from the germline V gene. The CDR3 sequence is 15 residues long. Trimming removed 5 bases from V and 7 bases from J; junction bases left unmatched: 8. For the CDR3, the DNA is TGTGCCAGCAGCCCTACTCGAGCGGGAGGCGGGGAGCTGTTTTTT. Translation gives CASSPTRAGGGELFF.

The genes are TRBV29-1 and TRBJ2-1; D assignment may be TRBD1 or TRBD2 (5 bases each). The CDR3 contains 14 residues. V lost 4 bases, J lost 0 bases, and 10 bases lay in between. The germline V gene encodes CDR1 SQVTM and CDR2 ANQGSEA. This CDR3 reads CSVAWGSSYNEQFF. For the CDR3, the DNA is TGCAGCGTTGCGTGGGGGAGCTCCTACAATGAGCAGTTCTTC.

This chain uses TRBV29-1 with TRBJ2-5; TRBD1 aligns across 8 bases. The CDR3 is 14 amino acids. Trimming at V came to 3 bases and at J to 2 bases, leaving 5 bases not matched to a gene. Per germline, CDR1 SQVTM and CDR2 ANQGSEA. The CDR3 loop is CSVEGQAGQETQYF. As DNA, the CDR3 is TGCAGCGTTGAGGGACAGGCTGGACAAGAGACCCAGTACTTC.

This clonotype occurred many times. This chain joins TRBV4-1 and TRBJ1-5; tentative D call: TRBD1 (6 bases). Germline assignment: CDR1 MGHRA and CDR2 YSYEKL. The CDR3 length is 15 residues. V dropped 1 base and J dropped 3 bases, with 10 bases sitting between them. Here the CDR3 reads CASSQVRQDNQPQHF. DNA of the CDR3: TGCGCCAGCAGCCAAGTGCGACAGGACAATCAGCCCCAGCATTTT.

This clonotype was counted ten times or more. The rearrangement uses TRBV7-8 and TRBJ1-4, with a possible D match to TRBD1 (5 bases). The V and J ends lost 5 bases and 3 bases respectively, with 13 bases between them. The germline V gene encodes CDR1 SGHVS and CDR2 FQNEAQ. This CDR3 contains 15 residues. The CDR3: CASSHSGGANEKLFF. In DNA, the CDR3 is TGTGCCAGCAGCCACTCGGGGGGAGCTAATGAAAAACTGTTTTTT.

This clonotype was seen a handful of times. The CDR3 sequence is CAWRDRHYEQYF. The CDR3 nucleotides read TGTGCCTGGAGGGACCGCCACTACGAGCAGTACTTC. V usage is TRBV30 and J usage is TRBJ2-7; D remains ambiguous. CDR1 is GTSNPN and CDR2 is SVGIG in the germline V gene (reference sequence). The CDR3 extends over 12 amino acids. Trimming took off 3 bases at V and 3 bases at J, with 9 bases between the two ends.

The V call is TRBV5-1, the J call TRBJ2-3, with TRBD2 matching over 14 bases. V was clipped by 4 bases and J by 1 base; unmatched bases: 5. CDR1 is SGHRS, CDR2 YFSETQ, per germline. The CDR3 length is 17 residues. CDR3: CASSTGLAGGRTDTQYF. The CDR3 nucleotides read TGCGCCAGCAGCACCGGACTAGCGGGGGGACGCACAGATACGCAGTATTTT.